One and the same sample provided the 20 T cell receptor beta chains below, sequenced in a study of control samples from healthy donors and cancer patients. Here immunoSEQ multiplex PCR was the method, and the copy in TCRdb shows in-frame clones only, minus some. The table lists about 100,000 clones, 80% to 95% of them singletons. Input material: blood. All receptors come from a human donor in good health. The donor label of this sample is uncertain.

V usage is TRBV11-2 and J usage is TRBJ1-2; D gene ambiguous. Germline V CDR1 and CDR2: SGHAT, FQNNGV. V was shortened by 0 bases and J by 6 bases, with 5 bases between the two germline ends. The CDR3 consists of 12 residues. CDR3 sequence reads: CASSLDQDGYTF. The CDR3 DNA follows: TGTGCCAGCAGCTTAGATCAAGATGGCTACACCTTC.

The chain has TRBV5-1 and TRBJ2-2, with D perhaps TRBD1 (5 bases). Germline CDR1 and CDR2: SGHRS and YFSETQ. Between the trimmed V and J ends, which lost 6 bases and 7 bases, there was a span of 13 bases. This CDR3 has 13 amino acids. In DNA form, the CDR3 reads TGCGCCAGCACCTTTACAGGTATCGGGGAGCTGTTTTTT. Its protein product is CASTFTGIGELFF.

The rearrangement links TRBV24-1 to TRBJ2-2; D might be TRBD2 (5 bases). V lost 12 bases and J 4 bases, leaving 8 bases between the germline ends. The CDR3 loop spans 11 amino acids. The germline V gene encodes CDR1 KGHDR and CDR2 SFDVKD. The DNA for the CDR3 is TGTGCCTCAGGAGGCACCGGGGAGCTGTTTTTT. Its protein is CASGGTGELFF.

J is TRBJ1-2 and V is TRBV7-3; D might be TRBD1 (5 bases). This CDR3 has 13 amino acids. The ends were cut back, 5 bases at V and 8 bases at J, with 15 bases in the middle. Per the germline V gene, CDR1 is SGHTA and CDR2 is FQGTGA. In DNA form, the CDR3 reads TGTGCCAGCAGCCCCGGGGGAGGAAGGGGCTACACCTTC. Translating it yields CASSPGGGRGYTF.

The V call is TRBV28, the J call TRBJ1-3; perhaps TRBD1 as D (5 bases). The ends were cut back, 8 bases at V and 0 bases at J, with 14 bases in the middle. CDR1 MDHEN and CDR2 SYDVKM come from the germline V gene. This CDR3 is 15 amino acids long. The CDR3: CASVSRVSSGNTIYF. CDR3 bases: TGTGCCAGCGTTTCCAGGGTAAGCTCTGGAAACACCATATATTTT.

The CDR3 sequence is CASSSLYEQYF. The CDR3 region has the DNA TGTGCCAGCAGCTCCCTCTACGAGCAGTACTTC. The chain carries TRBV7-2 and TRBJ2-7; D is undetermined. There are 11 residues in the CDR3. V lost 4 bases, J lost 3 bases, and 4 bases lay in between. CDR1 is SGHTA, CDR2 FQGNSA, per germline.

This rearrangement joins TRBV28 to TRBJ2-1; D is undetermined. CDR3 size: 11 residues. Germline CDR1 and CDR2: MDHEN and SYDVKM. The V gene lost 7 bases and the J gene lost 7 bases, with 8 bases spanning the gap. The CDR3 reads CASKGGNEQFF. CDR3 nucleotides: TGTGCCAGCAAGGGTGGTAATGAGCAGTTCTTC.

The V call is TRBV5-4, the J call TRBJ2-2; 9 nucleotides agree with TRBD1. Germline values: CDR1 SGHNT, CDR2 YYREEE (reference sequence). The CDR3 is 17 residues long. V was clipped by 4 bases and J by 6 bases; unmatched bases: 13. This CDR3 reads CASSQPPGQGVAGELFF. The CDR3 nucleotides are TGTGCCAGCAGCCAGCCCCCGGGACAGGGAGTTGCCGGGGAGCTGTTTTTT.

The chain employs TRBV19 and TRBJ1-5, with D tentatively TRBD1 (5 bases). The germline CDR1 and CDR2 sequences are LNHDA and SQIVND (reference sequence). The CDR3 is 13 amino acids. V was shortened by 1 base and J by 6 bases, with 7 bases between the two germline ends. CDR3 DNA: TGTGCCAGTAGTATAGTAGGGGCTCAGCCCCAGCATTTT. This encodes CASSIVGAQPQHF.

The V call is TRBV5-4, the J call TRBJ1-1; no clear D gene. The CDR3 is 15 residues long. Trimming took off 4 bases at V and 1 base at J, with 14 bases between the two ends. Germline V CDR1 and CDR2: SGHNT, YYREEE (reference sequence). The CDR3 region is CASSPEGRRNTEAFF. CDR3 DNA: TGTGCCAGCAGCCCCGAAGGTAGGAGGAACACTGAAGCTTTCTTT.

The chain uses TRBV15 and TRBJ1-3; no definite D call. This CDR3 has 15 amino acids. CDR1 LNHNV and CDR2 YYDKDF come from the germline V gene (reference sequence). Trimming stripped 4 bases from V and 0 bases from J, with 10 bases between. The CDR3 DNA reads TGTGCCACCAGCAAGGATCTATTCTCTGGAAACACCATATATTTT. Protein product: CATSKDLFSGNTIYF.

The rearrangement joins TRBV3-1 (or the pseudogene TRBV3-2) to TRBJ2-7, with D hard to call. Germline V CDR1 and CDR2: LGHDT, YNNKEL (reference sequence). The CDR3 extends over 11 amino acids. With 1 base removed from V and 12 bases from J, the gap between germline ends came to 10 bases. The CDR3 nucleotides read TGTGCCAGCAGCCAAGGTGGCGCACGGTACTTC. Translation: CASSQGGARYF.

The gene calls are TRBV6-5 and TRBJ2-1; D may be TRBD1 (6 bases). Germline V lookup: CDR1 MNHEY, CDR2 SVGAGI. The CDR3 consists of 14 residues. Trimming pared 0 bases from V and 8 bases from J, leaving 11 bases between. The CDR3 here is CASSYSSGVDEQFF. CDR3 DNA sequence: TGTGCCAGCAGTTACTCATCAGGGGTCGATGAGCAGTTCTTC.

The chain's CDR3 is CASSRDGAGGETQYF. The CDR3 DNA reads TGCGCCAGCAGCCGCGACGGAGCGGGGGGAGAGACCCAGTACTTC. The genes are TRBV5-1 and TRBJ2-5, with 9 nucleotides matching TRBD2. Germline CDR1 reads SGHRS; CDR2 reads YFSETQ. V lost 4 bases, J lost 4 bases, and 8 bases stayed unmatched. The CDR3 runs to 15 residues.

V and J are TRBV9 and TRBJ1-3, with 7 bases identical to TRBD1. The V segment lost 2 bases and the J segment 0 bases; nucleotides outside the gene matches: 5. Germline V gene data show CDR1 as SGDLS and CDR2 as YYNGEE. The CDR3 loop spans 16 amino acids. The CDR3 bases are TGTGCCAGCAGCGTGGGGACAGTTGCCTCTGGAAACACCATATATTTT. This codes for CASSVGTVASGNTIYF.

This chain connects TRBV30 to TRBJ1-4; 7 nucleotides align to TRBD1. CDR1 is GTSNPN, CDR2 SVGIG, per germline (reference sequence). V shed 3 bases and J 8 bases; nucleotides not matched to a gene: 9. The CDR3 sequence is 14 residues long. CDR3 in amino acids: CAWSEGQMGEKLFF. The DNA of the CDR3 is TGTGCCTGGAGCGAGGGACAGATGGGCGAAAAACTGTTTTTT.

V and J are TRBV24-1 and TRBJ2-6; D is undetermined. This CDR3 is 16 amino acids long. Trimming pared 1 base from V and 0 bases from J, leaving 6 bases between. CDR1 is KGHDR and CDR2 is SFDVKD in the germline V gene. The CDR3 here is CATSDFASSGANVLTF. CDR3 nucleotide sequence: TGTGCCACCAGTGATTTCGCGTCCTCTGGGGCCAACGTCCTGACTTTC.

The J gene is TRBJ1-1, the V gene TRBV5-1; perhaps TRBD1 as D (5 bases). The V end was cut by 5 bases, the J end by 3 bases, with 17 bases between. Germline V CDR1 and CDR2: SGHRS, YFSETQ. The CDR3 extends over 15 amino acids. The CDR3 coding sequence is TGCGCCAGCAGAACTTCCGCAGGGTATGACACTGAAGCTTTCTTT. Protein: CASRTSAGYDTEAFF.

The V and J genes are TRBV10-3 and TRBJ2-1; TRBD1 matches at 8 bases. CDR1 ENHRY and CDR2 SYGVKD come from the germline V gene. The CDR3 consists of 16 residues. Germline trimming cut 7 bases from V and 8 bases from J; bases unmatched to any gene: 16. CDR3 in DNA: TGTGCCATCACCAACACAGGGGGTTCAGGTATGCATGAGCAGTTCTTC. Translated: CAITNTGGSGMHEQFF.

The chain carries TRBV29-1 and TRBJ1-1, with D perhaps TRBD1 (5 bases). The CDR3 sequence is 13 residues long. The ends were cut back, 2 bases at V and 1 base at J, with 8 bases in the middle. Germline V gene lookup returns CDR1 SQVTM and CDR2 ANQGSEA. The CDR3 bases are TGCAGCGTTGAACAGGGCCAGAACACTGAAGCTTTCTTT. This codes for CSVEQGQNTEAFF. Full variable domain (missing parts from reference TRBV29-1 and TRBJ1-1): SAVISQKPSRDICQRGTSLTIQCQVDSQVTMMFWYRQQPGQSLTLIATANQGSEATYESGFVIDKFPISRPNLTFSTLTVSNMSPEDSSIYLCSVEQGQNTEAFFGQGTRLTVV.